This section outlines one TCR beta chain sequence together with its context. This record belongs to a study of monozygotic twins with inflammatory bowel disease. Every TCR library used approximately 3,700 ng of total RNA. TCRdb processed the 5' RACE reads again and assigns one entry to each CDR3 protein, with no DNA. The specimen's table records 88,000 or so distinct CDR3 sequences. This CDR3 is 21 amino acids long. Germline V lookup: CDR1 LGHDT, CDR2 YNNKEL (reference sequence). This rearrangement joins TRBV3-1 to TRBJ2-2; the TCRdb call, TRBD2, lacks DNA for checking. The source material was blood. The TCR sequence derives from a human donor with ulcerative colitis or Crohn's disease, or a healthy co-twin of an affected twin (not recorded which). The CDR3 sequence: CASSWFDVPSGGASDTGELFF. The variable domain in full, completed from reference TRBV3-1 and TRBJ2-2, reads DTAVSQTPKYLVTQMGNDKSIKCEQNLGHDTMYWYKQDSKKFLKIMFSYNNKELIINETVPNRFSPKSPDKAHLNLHINSLELGDSAVYFCASSWFDVPSGGASDTGELFFGEGSRLTVL.